Below are 18 T cell receptor beta chains sequenced from a single sample in a study of response to subunit inactivated influenza vaccine (dated by TCRdb to the late 2010s). The library was obtained by RT-PCR. The sequencer was an Illumina HiSeq 2500. TCRdb reprocessing: public reads trimmed at Q25 with fastp, clones called with MiXCR, in-frame beta chains kept. A single entry per CDR3 protein holds the most common genes and DNA from its merged rows. The sample records hundreds of thousands of distinct CDR3 sequences, roughly 20% of which are singletons. The ten largest account for roughly a tenth of the sample. The specimen comprised PBMCs from blood, sampled 4 to 6 days after vaccination. These TCRs come from a man aged 45-65 years who received an inactivated influenza vaccine. Donor details come from another sample of the same person, matched by shared clones.

The rearrangement joins TRBV20-1 to TRBJ2-1, with 10 bases aligning to TRBD2. The V and J ends lost 7 bases and 2 bases, in that order; junction bases with no gene match: 8. Germline values: CDR1 DFQATT, CDR2 SNEGSKA (reference sequence). This CDR3 spans 15 amino acids. CDR3 DNA sequence: TGCAGTGTAAAGATTCTAGCGGGGGCCTACAATGAGCAGTTCTTC. It translates to CSVKILAGAYNEQFF.

This clonotype was seen more than once but under ten times. The V call is TRBV7-2, the J call TRBJ2-7, with 10 bases identical to TRBD2. Trimming at V came to 4 bases and at J to 6 bases, leaving 6 bases not matched to a gene. Germline V CDR1 and CDR2: SGHTA, FQGNSA. There are 14 residues in the CDR3. CDR3 region: CASSSQAGGAEQYF. DNA of the CDR3: TGTGCCAGCAGCTCACAAGCGGGGGGGGCCGAGCAGTACTTC.

The chain recombines TRBV27 with TRBJ2-7; the D gene is possibly TRBD1 (5 bases). Germline values: CDR1 MNHEY, CDR2 SMNVEV (reference sequence). Between the trimmed V and J ends, which lost 8 bases and 2 bases, there was a span of 16 bases. This CDR3 has 14 amino acids. CDR3 sequence: CASARDPEAYEQYF. CDR3 DNA sequence: TGTGCCAGCGCCAGGGATCCGGAAGCCTACGAGCAGTACTTC.

The chain recombines TRBV9 with TRBJ2-1; TRBD2 might be the D (5 bases). The CDR3 covers 18 residues. The ends were cut back, 0 bases at V and 1 base at J, with 17 bases in the middle. The germline V gene has CDR1 SGDLS and CDR2 YYNGEE. CDR3 DNA: TGTGCCAGCAGCGTAGCGCCGGGGATTGATAGGTCCTACAATGAGCAGTTCTTC. It translates to CASSVAPGIDRSYNEQFF.

This clonotype was found a few times. The rearrangement joins TRBV4-3 to TRBJ2-5; 9 positions match TRBD1. Germline V lookup: CDR1 LGHNA, CDR2 YSLEER. CDR3 length equals 15 residues. V dropped 2 bases and J dropped 6; count of bases not matched to a gene: 7. CDR3 nucleotides: TGCGCCAGCAGCCAAACCGGGACAGGGTCAAAGACCCAGTACTTC. Protein product: CASSQTGTGSKTQYF.

The V gene is TRBV7-2, the J gene TRBJ2-5, with D possibly being TRBD1 (6 bases). The CDR3 runs to 13 residues. The V end lost 6 bases, the J end lost 5 bases, and 13 bases lay between the germline ends. Germline CDR1 SGHTA, CDR2 FQGNSA. Here the CDR3 DNA reads TGTGCCAGCAGACGAACAGGGCTGGAGACCCAGTACTTC. This codes for CASRRTGLETQYF.

The chain combines TRBV12-3 or TRBV12-4 with TRBJ2-2, with TRBD1 matching over 7 bases. V lost 5 bases, J lost 6 bases, and 12 bases stayed unmatched. CDR3 length: 16 residues. CDR3 sequence: CASSHYQTGLPGELFF. The CDR3 DNA follows: TGTGCCAGCAGTCATTACCAGACAGGGCTTCCCGGGGAGCTGTTTTTT.

This clonotype appeared a few times. The J gene is TRBJ2-7, the V gene TRBV3-1; D is unresolved. The germline CDR1 and CDR2 sequences are LGHDT and YNNKEL (reference sequence). This CDR3 contains 15 residues. Trimming pared 1 base from V and 1 base from J, leaving 11 bases between. The CDR3 DNA reads TGTGCCAGCAGCCAAGGTGGAGCTCTGTCCTACGAGCAGTACTTC. Its translation is CASSQGGALSYEQYF.

The chain couples TRBV4-3 to TRBJ2-5; weak D call: TRBD1 (5 bases). Germline V gene sequence: CDR1 LGHNA, CDR2 YSLEER. V lost 0 bases, J lost 5 bases, and 13 bases lay in between. The CDR3 loop spans 15 amino acids. The CDR3: CASSQDWDGAETQYF. The CDR3 nucleotides read TGCGCCAGCAGCCAAGATTGGGATGGGGCTGAGACCCAGTACTTC.

CDR3 sequence reads: CASSLPPGQLNNSPLHF. The CDR3 DNA sequence: TGTGCCAGCAGCCTCCCTCCGGGACAGCTAAACAATTCACCCCTCCACTTT. The chain carries TRBV5-6 and TRBJ1-6; 7 bases are shared with TRBD1. The CDR3 spans 17 residues. Trimming removed 4 bases from V and 7 bases from J; junction bases left unmatched: 14. Germline CDR1 is SGHDT and CDR2 is YYEEEE.

The chain employs TRBV15 and TRBJ2-7, with 7 bases fitting TRBD1. Germline V gene sequence: CDR1 LNHNV, CDR2 YYDKDF (reference sequence). Unmatched junction bases numbered 3, after V lost 3 bases and J lost 7 bases. The CDR3 totals 12 residues. Here the CDR3 DNA reads TGTGCCACCAGCAGCGTCAGGGGGGAGCAGTACTTC. Amino acids: CATSSVRGEQYF.

This clonotype was found a few times. The chain has TRBV24-1 and TRBJ2-1; D perhaps matches TRBD1 (5 bases). The CDR3 sequence is 16 residues long. V lost 2 bases to trimming and J lost 0 bases, with 10 bases between them. CDR1 is KGHDR, CDR2 SFDVKD, per germline. The CDR3 spells CATSDWGGSSYNEQFF. The DNA for the CDR3 is TGTGCCACCAGTGATTGGGGCGGAAGCTCCTACAATGAGCAGTTCTTC.

This clonotype was observed a handful of times. V and J are TRBV7-2 and TRBJ2-7; tentatively, D is TRBD1 or TRBD2 (6 bases each). The germline gives CDR1 SGHTA, CDR2 FQGNSA. The CDR3 totals 14 residues. V gave up 4 bases and J gave up 3 bases, with 13 bases separating them. The CDR3 nucleotides read TGTGCCAGCAGCTCCGCGGGACACAGCTACGAGCAGTACTTC. It yields the protein CASSSAGHSYEQYF.

This clonotype was detected only a few times. The chain links TRBV20-1 to TRBJ1-2; D gene unclear. The germline V gene has CDR1 DFQATT and CDR2 SNEGSKA (reference sequence). Trimming removed 3 bases from V and 4 bases from J, with 15 bases in between. The CDR3 totals 14 residues. This CDR3 reads CSARTDLGFYGYTF. In DNA, the CDR3 is TGCAGTGCTAGGACCGATTTAGGATTCTATGGCTACACCTTC.

In its sample, this clonotype was seen a few times. This chain joins TRBV4-3 and TRBJ2-7; no clear D. Between the trimmed V and J ends, which lost 0 bases and 2 bases, there was a span of 14 bases. The CDR3 contains 16 residues. Germline V lookup: CDR1 LGHNA, CDR2 YSLEER. The CDR3 DNA reads TGCGCCAGCAGCCAAGATCTGGTTACGGGTCCCTACGAGCAGTACTTC. This translates into CASSQDLVTGPYEQYF.

The chain joins TRBV10-3 to TRBJ2-1; D is possibly TRBD1 (6 bases). The ends were cut back, 2 bases at V and 9 bases at J, with 17 bases in the middle. This CDR3 spans 15 amino acids. Looked up from germline, CDR1 is ENHRY and CDR2 is SYGVKD. The CDR3 DNA reads TGTGCCATCAGTGAGAGGGACATTGTGGGCAGTGAGCAGTTCTTC. This codes for CAISERDIVGSEQFF.

This clonotype was seen a handful of times. The genes are TRBV12-3 or TRBV12-4 and TRBJ2-1; D may be TRBD2 (7 bases). V was shortened by 1 base and J by 10 bases, with 20 bases between the two germline ends. The CDR3 spans 16 residues. In nucleotides, the CDR3 is TGTGCCAGCAGTTTAGGGGTTGCGGGAGTGAGGGGGGAGCAGTTCTTC. This codes for CASSLGVAGVRGEQFF.

This clonotype was observed a handful of times. V and J are TRBV7-2 and TRBJ1-4, with 7 bases aligning to TRBD1. Trimming at V came to 5 bases and at J to 5 bases, leaving 5 bases not matched to a gene. This CDR3 has 14 amino acids. Germline CDR1 reads SGHTA; CDR2 reads FQGNSA. CDR3 in amino acids: CASSQGQRNEKLFF. The CDR3, as DNA: TGTGCCAGCAGCCAGGGACAGCGAAATGAAAAACTGTTTTTT.